The next 2 T cell receptor beta chains were all read from a single sample in a study of post-analysis software for immune sequencing data. No antigen has been assigned to these receptors. Included in the TCR beta cDNA libraries were unique molecular identifiers. TCRdb independently ran MiXCR on the PCR reads; one entry per CDR3 protein. Among fewer than 700,000 distinct CDR3 sequences listed, around 44% were seen once. Whole-study results and caveats: Four or five TRBV segments were more frequent in patients than controls; TRBV5-6, TRBV5-1 and TRBV20-1 belonged to this group.

What was sequenced was blood. These receptor sequences come from a girl aged 10-17 years with multiple sclerosis.

This clonotype has more than one count but fewer than ten. This chain joins TRBV9 and TRBJ1-1, with a weak D call TRBD1 (5 bases). Per the germline V gene, CDR1 is SGDLS and CDR2 is YYNGEE. V was clipped by 2 bases and J by 4 bases, with 9 bases between them. CDR3 size: 13 residues. The CDR3 DNA reads as TGTGCCAGCAGCGTCTGGGGGAGCACTGAAGCTTTCTTT. It encodes CASSVWGSTEAFF.

The gene calls are TRBV6-6 and TRBJ2-2, with a tentative D call TRBD1 (6 bases). Germline CDR1 and CDR2: MNHNY and SVGAGI (reference sequence). The V end lost 2 bases, the J end lost 5 bases, and 12 bases lay between the germline ends. CDR3 size: 15 residues. This chain's CDR3 is CASSYASQGTGELFF. In nucleotides, the CDR3 is TGTGCCAGCAGTTACGCCTCACAGGGAACCGGGGAGCTGTTTTTT.